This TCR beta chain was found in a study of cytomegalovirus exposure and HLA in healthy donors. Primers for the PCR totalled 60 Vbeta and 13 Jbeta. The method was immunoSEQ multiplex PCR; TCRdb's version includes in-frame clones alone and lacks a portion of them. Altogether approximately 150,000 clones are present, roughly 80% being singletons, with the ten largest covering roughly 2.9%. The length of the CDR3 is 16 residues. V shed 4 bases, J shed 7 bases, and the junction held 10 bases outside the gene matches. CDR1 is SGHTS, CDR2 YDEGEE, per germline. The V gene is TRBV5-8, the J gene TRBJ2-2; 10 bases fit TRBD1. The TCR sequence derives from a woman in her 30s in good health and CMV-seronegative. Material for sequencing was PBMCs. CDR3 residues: CASSLAGTGVSGELFF. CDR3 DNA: TGTGCCAGCAGCCTAGCCGGGACAGGGGTGAGCGGGGAGCTGTTTTTT.